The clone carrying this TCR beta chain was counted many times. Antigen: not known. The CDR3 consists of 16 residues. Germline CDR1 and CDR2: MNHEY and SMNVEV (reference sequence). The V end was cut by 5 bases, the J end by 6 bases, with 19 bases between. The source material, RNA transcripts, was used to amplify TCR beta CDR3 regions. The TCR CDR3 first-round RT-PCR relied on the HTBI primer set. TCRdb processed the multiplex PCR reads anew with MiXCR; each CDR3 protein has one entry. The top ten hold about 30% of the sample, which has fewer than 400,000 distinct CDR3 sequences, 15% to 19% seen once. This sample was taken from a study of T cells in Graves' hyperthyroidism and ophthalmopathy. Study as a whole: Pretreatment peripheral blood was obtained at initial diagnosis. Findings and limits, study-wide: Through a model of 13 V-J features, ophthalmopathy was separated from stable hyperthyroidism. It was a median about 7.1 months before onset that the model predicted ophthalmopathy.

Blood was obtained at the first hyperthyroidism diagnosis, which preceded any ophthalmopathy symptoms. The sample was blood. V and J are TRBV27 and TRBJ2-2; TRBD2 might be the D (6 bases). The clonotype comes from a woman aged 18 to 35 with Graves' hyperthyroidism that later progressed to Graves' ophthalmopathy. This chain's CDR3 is CASSPSRGGWAGELFF. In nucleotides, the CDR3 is TGTGCCAGCAGTCCCTCCCGCGGAGGGTGGGCCGGGGAGCTGTTTTTT.